A single sample gave rise to the 15 T cell receptor beta chains below, sequenced in a study of CD8+CD57+ T cells in acquired aplastic anemia. Genomic DNA served as template for TCR beta VDJ and CDR3 profiling. One entry per CDR3 protein results from TCRdb running MiXCR on the reads. Of hundreds of thousands of distinct CDR3 sequences listed, approximately 70% are singletons. Source material: sorted CD4+, CD8+, or CD8+CD57+ T cells (not recorded which) from PBMCs. These receptors came from a human donor in good health, serving as a control.

As to this clonotype: The conserved final phenylalanine or tryptophan is absent from the CDR3, which likely points to a read error. The V and J genes are TRBV6-4 and TRBJ1-1; D gene ambiguous. V was shortened by 2 bases and J by 5 bases, with 18 bases between the two germline ends. Germline V CDR1 and CDR2: MRHNA, SNTAGT. The CDR3 is 16 residues long. CDR3 nucleotides: TGTGCCAGCAGTGACCGGGTGCAGACGATAGTGACTGAAGCTTTCTCT. Its protein product is CASSDRVQTIVTEAFS.

The chain is built from TRBV20-1 and TRBJ2-1; D not certain. Trimming stripped 5 bases from V and 7 bases from J, with 18 bases between. The length of the CDR3 is 14 residues. Germline CDR1 and CDR2: DFQATT and SNEGSKA (reference sequence). The CDR3 DNA reads TGCAGTGCTGGGCGATTCGCGGCCGTTAATGAGCAGTTCTTC. It encodes CSAGRFAAVNEQFF.

Many counts were recorded for this clonotype. The chain has TRBV20-1 and TRBJ2-5; 7 bases align to TRBD2. The CDR3 is made up of 14 amino acids. The junction had 8 bases not matched to a gene; V was cut back by 5 bases and J by 2 bases. Germline V gene lookup returns CDR1 DFQATT and CDR2 SNEGSKA (reference sequence). In nucleotides, the CDR3 is TGCAGTGCTGAGGAAGCGGGGAAGCAAGAGACCCAGTACTTC. Residues: CSAEEAGKQETQYF.

The gene calls are TRBV7-3 and TRBJ2-7; D is uncertain. CDR3 size: 16 residues. V dropped 2 bases and J dropped 10 bases, with 24 bases sitting between them. Germline V gene sequence: CDR1 SGHTA, CDR2 FQGTGA. The CDR3 sequence: CASSLGLDNEQFFQYF. The CDR3 DNA is TGTGCCAGCAGCTTAGGGCTAGACAATGAGCAGTTCTTCCAGTACTTC.

The V call is TRBV12-3 or TRBV12-4, the J call TRBJ2-5, with D unresolved. The V end was cut by 5 bases, the J end by 5 bases, with 6 bases between. This CDR3 has 11 residues. The DNA of the CDR3 is TGTGCCAGCAGTCCGGCTGAGACCCAGTACTTC. It translates to CASSPAETQYF.

Of note for this clonotype: The junction and the germline gene differ at one end; a read error may be behind it. The gene calls are TRBV7-2 and TRBJ2-3; 7 bases line up with TRBD1. The CDR3 sequence is 16 residues long. CDR1 is SGHTA, CDR2 FQGNSA, per germline. CDR3 in amino acids: CASSFTRGQCTDAQYF. The CDR3 nucleotides read TGCGCCAGCAGCTTTACGAGGGGGCAGTGCACAGATGCGCAGTATTTT. The full variable domain, rest sourced from reference TRBV7-2 and TRBJ2-3, is GAGVSQSPSNKVTEKGKDVELRCDPISGHTALYWYRQSLGQGLEFLIYFQGNSAPDKSGLPSDRFSAERTGGSVSTLTIQRTQQEDSAVYLCASSFTRGQCTDAQYFGPGTRLTVL.

A remark on this clonotype: This CDR3 fails to terminate in the conserved phenylalanine or tryptophan, so it likely reflects a read error. The DNA is left out, because the CDR3 cannot be placed on it with certainty; the CDR3 is given as TCRdb lists it. J is TRBJ2-7 and V is TRBV12-3 or TRBV12-4; the table names TRBD2, a call not compared with the DNA. Inclusive of both ends, the CDR3 amounts to 10 amino acids. CDR3 loop: CASTPKGASG.

About this clonotype itself: One end of the junction does not line up with germline, which may come from a read error. V is TRBV11-2 and J is TRBJ1-6, with 7 bases identical to TRBD1. The CDR3 runs to 13 residues. Germline CDR1 is SGHAT and CDR2 is FQNNGV. In DNA, the CDR3 is TGTGCCGGCAGCAATACAGGGGAATCACCCCTCCACTTT. Protein: CAGSNTGESPLHF.

The genes are TRBV9 and TRBJ1-4; 7 bases are shared with TRBD1. This CDR3 has 14 amino acids. Germline CDR1 is SGDLS and CDR2 is YYNGEE. V dropped 3 bases and J dropped 16; count of bases not matched to a gene: 15. Here the CDR3 reads CASSATGTQETQFF. The CDR3 DNA follows: TGTGCCAGCAGCGCGACAGGGACTCAAGAAACCCAGTTTTTT.

DNA of the CDR3: TGTGCCAGCAGGGGTGCCAGGTCTACAGACAAGCATTATTTT. Amino acid sequence: CASRGARSTDKHYF. V and J are TRBV7-9 and TRBJ2-3; D gene uncertain. V dropped 6 bases and J dropped 15 bases, with 25 bases sitting between them. Germline V gene sequence: CDR1 SEHNR, CDR2 FQNEAQ (reference sequence). This CDR3 has 14 amino acids. The whole variable domain, remainder taken from reference TRBV7-9 and TRBJ2-3, is DTGVSQNPRHKITKRGQNVTFRCDPISEHNRLYWYRQTLGQGPEFLTYFQNEAQLEKSRLLSDRFSAERPKGSFSTLEIQRTEQGDSAMYLCASRGARSTDKHYFGPGTRLTVL.

This chain links TRBV11-1 with TRBJ1-2; 7 bases align to TRBD1. This CDR3 comprises 16 residues. Germline V gives CDR1 SGHAT, CDR2 FQDESV (reference sequence). V was clipped by 7 bases and J by 7 bases; unmatched bases: 18. The CDR3 here is CASKEQGPPLSSGYTF. CDR3 bases: TGTGCCAGCAAAGAACAGGGGCCCCCCCTTTCTAGTGGCTACACCTTC. Combining the CDR3 with reference TRBV11-1 and TRBJ1-2 gives the whole variable domain EAEVAQSPRYKITEKSQAVAFWCDPISGHATLYWYRQILGQGPELLVQFQDESVVDDSQLPKDRFSAERLKGVDSTLKIQPAELGDSAMYLCASKEQGPPLSSGYTFGSGTRLTVV.

This clonotype was counted at least ten times. The junction and the germline gene differ at one end; a read error may be behind it. The gene calls are TRBV9 and TRBJ2-7, with 9 nucleotides matching TRBD2. Per the germline V gene, CDR1 is SGDLS and CDR2 is YYNGEE. The CDR3 runs 20 residues. The CDR3 is CASSRDIQGGGAVSLYEQYF. The CDR3 bases are TGCGCCAGCAGCCGAGACATTCAGGGCGGGGGGGCCGTTAGCCTCTACGAGCAGTACTTC.

The chain joins TRBV11-2 to TRBJ1-2, with a tentative D call TRBD1 (5 bases). The germline CDR1 and CDR2 sequences are SGHAT and FQNNGV. Trimming left V 0 bases short and J 6 bases short, with 8 bases between. This CDR3 is built from 13 residues. CDR3 coding DNA: TGTGCCAGCAGCTTAGAAGGGGATGATGGCTACACCTTC. Its protein product is CASSLEGDDGYTF.

The chain recombines TRBV7-8 with TRBJ2-2; D perhaps matches TRBD2 (5 bases). The CDR3 length is 17 residues. The V end was cut by 3 bases, the J end by 11 bases, with 25 bases between. The germline V gene has CDR1 SGHVS and CDR2 FQNEAQ. As DNA, the CDR3 is TGTGCCAGCAGCTTCACTAACACCGGGGAGCTGTCTTTTGAGCTGTTTTTT. Translation: CASSFTNTGELSFELFF.

The V and J genes are TRBV7-8 and TRBJ1-4, with 7 bases that match TRBD1. Germline assignment: CDR1 SGHVS and CDR2 FQNEAQ. The CDR3 is 15 amino acids. Trimming removed 6 bases from V and 8 bases from J; junction bases left unmatched: 12. CDR3 DNA sequence: TGTGCCAGCAGGACAAAGGGGGCGGGAGACGAAAAACTGTTTTTT. This gives the protein CASRTKGAGDEKLFF.